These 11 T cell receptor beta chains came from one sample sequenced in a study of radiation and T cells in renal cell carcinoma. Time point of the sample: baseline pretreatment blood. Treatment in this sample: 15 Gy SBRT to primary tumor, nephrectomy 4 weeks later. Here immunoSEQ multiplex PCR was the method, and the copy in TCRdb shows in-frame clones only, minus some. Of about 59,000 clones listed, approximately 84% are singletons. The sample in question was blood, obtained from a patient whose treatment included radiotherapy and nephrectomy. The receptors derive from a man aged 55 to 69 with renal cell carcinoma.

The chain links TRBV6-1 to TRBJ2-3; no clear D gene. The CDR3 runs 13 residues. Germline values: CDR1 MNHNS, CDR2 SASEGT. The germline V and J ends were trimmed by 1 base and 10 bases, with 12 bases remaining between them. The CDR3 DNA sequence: TGTGCCAGCAGTGAAGAGGGTAGCCTGGCGCAGTATTTT. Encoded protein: CASSEEGSLAQYF.

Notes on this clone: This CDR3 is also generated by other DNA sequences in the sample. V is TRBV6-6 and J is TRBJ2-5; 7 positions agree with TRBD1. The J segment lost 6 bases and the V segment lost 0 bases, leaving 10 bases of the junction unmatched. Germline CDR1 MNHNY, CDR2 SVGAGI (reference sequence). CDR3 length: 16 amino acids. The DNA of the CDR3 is TGTGCCAGCAGTTACTCGATCGAACAGGGACAGAAGACCCAGTACTTC. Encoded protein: CASSYSIEQGQKTQYF.

CDR3 in amino acids: CASSWDRTYTSYEQYF. The CDR3 DNA follows: TGTGCCAGCAGCTGGGACAGGACTTATACCTCCTACGAGCAGTACTTC. This chain joins TRBV5-8 and TRBJ2-7; TRBD1 aligns across 8 bases. This CDR3 is built from 16 residues. From germline, CDR1 is SGHTS and CDR2 YDEGEE. The V gene end was trimmed by 3 bases and the J gene end by 0 bases; junction bases not matched to a gene: 8.

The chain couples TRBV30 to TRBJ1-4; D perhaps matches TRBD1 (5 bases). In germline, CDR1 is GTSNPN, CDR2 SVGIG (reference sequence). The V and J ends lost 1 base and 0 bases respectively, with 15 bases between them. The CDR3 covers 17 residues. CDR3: CAWSGQGVDATNEKLFF. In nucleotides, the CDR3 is TGTGCCTGGAGTGGCCAGGGAGTAGATGCAACTAATGAAAAACTGTTTTTT.

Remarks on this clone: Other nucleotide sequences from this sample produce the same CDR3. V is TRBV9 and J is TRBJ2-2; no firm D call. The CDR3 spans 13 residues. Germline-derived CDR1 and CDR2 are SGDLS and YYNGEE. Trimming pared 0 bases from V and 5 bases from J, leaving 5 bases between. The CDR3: CASSVVSTGELFF. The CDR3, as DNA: TGTGCCAGCAGCGTAGTGAGTACCGGGGAGCTGTTTTTT. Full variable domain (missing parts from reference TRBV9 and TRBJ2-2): DSGVTQTPKHLITATGQRVTLRCSPRSGDLSVYWYQQSLDQGLQFLIQYYNGEERAKGNILERFSAQQFPDLHSELNLSSLELGDSALYFCASSVVSTGELFFGEGSRLTVL.

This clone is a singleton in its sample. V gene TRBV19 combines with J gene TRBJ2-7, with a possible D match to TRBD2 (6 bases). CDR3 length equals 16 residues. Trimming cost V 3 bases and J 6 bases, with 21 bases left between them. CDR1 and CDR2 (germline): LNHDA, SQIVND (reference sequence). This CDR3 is CASSIFPLQGGGEQYF. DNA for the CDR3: TGTGCCAGTAGTATTTTTCCCCTTCAGGGAGGTGGCGAGCAGTACTTC.

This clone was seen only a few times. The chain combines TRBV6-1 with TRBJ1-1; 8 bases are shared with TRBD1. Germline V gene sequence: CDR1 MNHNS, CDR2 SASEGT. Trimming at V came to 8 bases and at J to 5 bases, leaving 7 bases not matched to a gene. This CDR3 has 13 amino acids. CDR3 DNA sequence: TGTGCCAGCGTCACAGGGGGGGGAACTGAAGCTTTCTTT. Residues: CASVTGGGTEAFF.

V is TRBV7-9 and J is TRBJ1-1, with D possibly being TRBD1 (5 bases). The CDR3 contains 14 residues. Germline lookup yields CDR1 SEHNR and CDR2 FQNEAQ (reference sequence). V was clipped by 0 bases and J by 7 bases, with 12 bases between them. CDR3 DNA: TGTGCCAGCAGCTTAGCCCTCGGGGCCATTGAAGCTTTCTTT. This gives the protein CASSLALGAIEAFF.

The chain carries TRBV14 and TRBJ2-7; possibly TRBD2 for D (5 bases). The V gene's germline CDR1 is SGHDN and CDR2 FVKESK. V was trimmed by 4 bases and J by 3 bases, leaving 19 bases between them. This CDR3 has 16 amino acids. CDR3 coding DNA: TGTGCCAGCAGCCCCCCGCAGAGGGCAGGTATCTACGAGCAGTACTTC. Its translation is CASSPPQRAGIYEQYF. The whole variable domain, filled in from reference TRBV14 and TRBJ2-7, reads EAGVTQFPSHSVIEKGQTVTLRCDPISGHDNLYWYRRVMGKEIKFLLHFVKESKQDESGMPNNRFLAERTGGTYSTLKVQPAELEDSGVYFCASSPPQRAGIYEQYFGPGTRLTVT.

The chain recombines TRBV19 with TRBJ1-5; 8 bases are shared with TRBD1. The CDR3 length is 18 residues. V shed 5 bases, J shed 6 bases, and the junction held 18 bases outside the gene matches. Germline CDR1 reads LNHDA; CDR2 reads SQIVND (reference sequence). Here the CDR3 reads CASSRKSDGQGFGQPQHF. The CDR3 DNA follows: TGTGCCAGTAGTCGGAAATCCGACGGACAGGGCTTCGGTCAGCCCCAGCATTTT.

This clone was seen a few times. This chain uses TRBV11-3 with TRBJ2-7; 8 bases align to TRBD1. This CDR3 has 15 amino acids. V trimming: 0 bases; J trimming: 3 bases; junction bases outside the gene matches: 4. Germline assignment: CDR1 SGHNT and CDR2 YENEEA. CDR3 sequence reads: CASSLEGQEYYEQYV. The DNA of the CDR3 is TGTGCCAGCAGCTTAGAGGGACAGGAGTACTACGAGCAGTACGTC.